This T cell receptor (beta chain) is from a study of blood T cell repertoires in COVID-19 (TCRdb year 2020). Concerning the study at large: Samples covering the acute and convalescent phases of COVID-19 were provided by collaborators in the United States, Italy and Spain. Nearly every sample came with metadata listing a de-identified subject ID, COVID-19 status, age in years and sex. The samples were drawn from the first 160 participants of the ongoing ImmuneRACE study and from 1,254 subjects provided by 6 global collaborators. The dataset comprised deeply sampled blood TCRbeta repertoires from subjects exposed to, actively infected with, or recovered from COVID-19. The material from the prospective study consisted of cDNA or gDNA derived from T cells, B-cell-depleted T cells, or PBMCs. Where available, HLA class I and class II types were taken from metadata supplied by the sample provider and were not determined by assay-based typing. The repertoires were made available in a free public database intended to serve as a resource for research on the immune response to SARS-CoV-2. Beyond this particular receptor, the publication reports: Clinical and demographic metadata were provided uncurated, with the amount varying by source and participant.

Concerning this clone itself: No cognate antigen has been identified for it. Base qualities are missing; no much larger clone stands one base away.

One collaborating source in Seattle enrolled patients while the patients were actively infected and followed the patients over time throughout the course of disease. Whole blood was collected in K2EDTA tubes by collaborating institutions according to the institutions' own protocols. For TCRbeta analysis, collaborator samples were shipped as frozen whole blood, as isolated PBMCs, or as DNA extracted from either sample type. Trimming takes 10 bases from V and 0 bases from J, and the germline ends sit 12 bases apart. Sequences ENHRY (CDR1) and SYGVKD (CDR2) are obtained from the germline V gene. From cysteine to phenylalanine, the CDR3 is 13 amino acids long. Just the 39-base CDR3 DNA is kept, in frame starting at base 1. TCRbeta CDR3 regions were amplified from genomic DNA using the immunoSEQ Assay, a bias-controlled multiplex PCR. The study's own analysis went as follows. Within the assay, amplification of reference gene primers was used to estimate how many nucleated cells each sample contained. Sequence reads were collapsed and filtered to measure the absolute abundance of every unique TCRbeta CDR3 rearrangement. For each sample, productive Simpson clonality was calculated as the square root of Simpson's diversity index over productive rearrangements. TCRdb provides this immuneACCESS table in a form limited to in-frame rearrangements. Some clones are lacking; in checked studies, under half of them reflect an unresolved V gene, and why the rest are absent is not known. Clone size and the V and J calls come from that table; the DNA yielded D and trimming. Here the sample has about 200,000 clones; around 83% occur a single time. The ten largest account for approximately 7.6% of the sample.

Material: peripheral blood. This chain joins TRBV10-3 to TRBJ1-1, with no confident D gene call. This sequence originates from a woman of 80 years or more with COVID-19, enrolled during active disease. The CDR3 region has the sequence CAKSRGLNTEAFF. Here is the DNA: TGTGCCAAGTCCCGAGGGCTGAACACTGAAGCTTTCTTT.